The clone carrying this TCR beta chain turned up a few times. Its target is not known. The data are from a study of T cell responses to AZD1222 COVID-19 vaccine. Whole-study results and caveats: Two doses of AZD1222 preceded a rise in Spike-specific TCR breadth and depth.

V dropped 0 bases and J dropped 6 bases, with 11 bases sitting between them. Germline CDR1 LGHDT, CDR2 YNNKEL (reference sequence). CDR3 length: 14 residues. Profiled with immunoSEQ multiplex PCR; TCRdb holds only in-frame clones, not every one. This table has about 140,000 clones, roughly 90% appearing once. The chain links TRBV3-1 (or the pseudogene TRBV3-2) to TRBJ1-2; TRBD1 might be the D (5 bases). This receptor was identified in an adult in good health. Sequencing was performed on peripheral blood, taken on day 0 of AZD1222 vaccination. CDR3 DNA: TGTGCCAGCAGCCAAGATCCAGGGACTGATGGCTACACCTTC. Its protein product is CASSQDPGTDGYTF.